The 27 T cell receptor beta chains below were found in one sample sequenced in a study of shared clonotypes between healthy human individuals. Produced via immunoSEQ multiplex PCR; TCRdb's table is partial and in-frame only. The sample has millions of clones, approximately 93% seen once. The sample consisted of naive CD4+ T cells from PBMCs. Subset reported: CD45RA+ positively selected. The receptors were sampled from a man aged 18 to 29 in good health. Some clones in this sample may be carry-over from other donors' samples.

The V gene is TRBV7-3, the J gene TRBJ2-6; D not certain. The CDR3 length is 13 residues. Trimming removed 0 bases from V and 13 bases from J, with 10 bases in between. Germline V gives CDR1 SGHTA, CDR2 FQGTGA. This CDR3 is CASSLTGRAVLTF. For the CDR3, the DNA is TGTGCCAGCAGCTTAACCGGACGCGCGGTCCTGACTTTC.

This clone has only one observation. The chain links TRBV11-2 to TRBJ2-1; D is ambiguous. The CDR3 extends over 17 amino acids. CDR1 is SGHAT and CDR2 is FQNNGV in the germline V gene. Trimming cost V 4 bases and J 0 bases, with 16 bases left between them. CDR3 bases: TGTGCCAGCAGCTCCACCCTACCGGAGAGCTCCTACAATGAGCAGTTCTTC. Translating it yields CASSSTLPESSYNEQFF. Based on the CDR3 plus reference TRBV11-2 and TRBJ2-1, the full variable domain is EAGVAQSPRYKIIEKRQSVAFWCNPISGHATLYWYQQILGQGPKLLIQFQNNGVVDDSQLPKDRFSAERLKGVDSTLKIQPAKLEDSAVYLCASSSTLPESSYNEQFFGPGTRLTVL.

The chain carries TRBV11-2 and TRBJ2-7; TRBD2 aligns across 12 bases. After removal of 5 bases from V and 2 bases from J, the junction contained 4 bases not matched to a gene. Per the germline V gene, CDR1 is SGHAT and CDR2 is FQNNGV. CDR3 length: 15 residues. The CDR3 loop is CASSPGTSGPYEQYF. The CDR3, as DNA: TGTGCCAGCAGCCCAGGGACTAGCGGGCCCTACGAGCAGTACTTC.

The chain combines TRBV19 with TRBJ1-5; tentatively, D is TRBD1 (5 bases). Germline CDR1 and CDR2: LNHDA and SQIVND (reference sequence). The V and J ends lost 5 bases and 4 bases respectively, with 15 bases between them. The CDR3 has 15 residues. As DNA, the CDR3 is TGTGCCAGTAGTCCTCAGGGCTTAGGAAATCAGCCCCAGCATTTT. It specifies CASSPQGLGNQPQHF.

On this clone itself: The sample contains more than one DNA sequence encoding this CDR3. This chain joins TRBV5-1 and TRBJ1-4, with TRBD1 as a possible D gene (5 bases). The ends were cut back, 4 bases at V and 1 base at J, with 11 bases in the middle. The CDR3 loop spans 15 amino acids. CDR1 and CDR2 from the germline V gene are SGHRS and YFSETQ. The CDR3 reads CASSRTGGTNEKLFF. CDR3 DNA: TGCGCCAGCAGCCGTACAGGAGGAACTAATGAAAAACTGTTTTTT. Based on the CDR3 plus reference TRBV5-1 and TRBJ1-4, the full variable domain is KAGVTQTPRYLIKTRGQQVTLSCSPISGHRSVSWYQQTPGQGLQFLFEYFSETQRNKGNFPGRFSGRQFSNSRSEMNVSTLELGDSALYLCASSRTGGTNEKLFFGSGTQLSVL.

J is TRBJ1-1 and V is TRBV11-1; perhaps TRBD1 as D (6 bases). Germline CDR1 reads SGHAT; CDR2 reads FQDESV (reference sequence). The V and J ends lost 2 bases and 4 bases respectively, with 11 bases between them. The CDR3 consists of 14 residues. CDR3 nucleotide sequence: TGTGCCAGCAGCTTATCCAGGGGTGGCACTGAAGCTTTCTTT. It encodes CASSLSRGGTEAFF.

The rearrangement links TRBV7-9 to TRBJ2-1, with D possibly TRBD2 on 6 matching bases. Germline values: CDR1 SEHNR, CDR2 FQNEAQ (reference sequence). With 6 bases removed from V and 8 bases from J, the gap between germline ends came to 29 bases. The CDR3 contains 18 residues. CDR3 nucleotides: TGTGCCAGCAGTCGAAACCTCCGGACGGGGGTTATGTTCCATGAGCAGTTCTTC. Amino acid sequence: CASSRNLRTGVMFHEQFF.

This chain links TRBV5-4 with TRBJ2-1; possibly TRBD1 for D (5 bases). Germline CDR1 is SGHNT and CDR2 is YYREEE (reference sequence). V was trimmed by 4 bases and J by 9 bases, leaving 23 bases between them. The CDR3 runs to 16 residues. Written as DNA, the CDR3 is TGTGCCAGCAGCCTGGGGCGGAGTCGCTCCCCAGGTGAGCAGTTCTTC. As protein: CASSLGRSRSPGEQFF.

The chain employs TRBV27 and TRBJ1-5; D might be TRBD1 (6 bases). Per the germline V gene, CDR1 is MNHEY and CDR2 is SMNVEV (reference sequence). This CDR3 has 14 residues. Trimming took 6 bases from V and 5 from J, leaving 14 bases between them. In DNA, the CDR3 is TGTGCCAGCAGGGGACAAGGAGGTTATCAGCCCCAGCATTTT. Its protein product is CASRGQGGYQPQHF.

The chain combines TRBV11-1 with TRBJ2-1; 8 positions agree with TRBD2. Germline CDR1 reads SGHAT; CDR2 reads FQDESV (reference sequence). V was pared by 0 bases and J by 2 bases, with 3 bases of the junction left unmatched. There are 16 residues in the CDR3. Here the CDR3 reads CASSLAVSGTYNEQFF. The DNA for the CDR3 is TGTGCCAGCAGCTTAGCGGTTAGCGGGACCTACAATGAGCAGTTCTTC.

The chain recombines TRBV10-3 with TRBJ2-1; D may match TRBD1 or TRBD2 (7 bases each). V lost 3 bases, J lost 0 bases, and 12 bases lay in between. The CDR3 is 16 residues long. CDR1 and CDR2 from the germline V gene are ENHRY and SYGVKD. The CDR3 sequence is CAISEGGGSSYNEQFF. The CDR3, as DNA: TGTGCCATCAGTGAAGGGGGCGGGAGCTCCTACAATGAGCAGTTCTTC.

The chain combines TRBV30 with TRBJ2-4; D ambiguous. This CDR3 is built from 13 residues. Per germline, CDR1 GTSNPN and CDR2 SVGIG (reference sequence). V lost 1 base and J 4 bases, leaving 8 bases between the germline ends. CDR3 nucleotide sequence: TGTGCCTGGAGTGGGCACTCGAAAAACATTCAGTACTTC. The encoded protein is CAWSGHSKNIQYF.

As DNA, the CDR3 is TGTGCCAGTAAAAGCGGGCGATGGGAAAAACTGTTTTTT. As protein: CASKSGRWEKLFF. The genes are TRBV19 and TRBJ1-4; D unclear. The CDR3 sequence is 13 residues long. The V and J ends lost 7 bases and 8 bases respectively, with 14 bases between them. Germline CDR1 reads LNHDA; CDR2 reads SQIVND (reference sequence).

The V call is TRBV28, the J call TRBJ2-7; D remains unclear. The V end lost 8 bases, the J end lost 7 bases, and 24 bases lay between the germline ends. The CDR3 length is 15 residues. The germline V gene has CDR1 MDHEN and CDR2 SYDVKM. CDR3: CASGNLRTSSREQYF. The CDR3 DNA sequence: TGTGCCAGCGGAAACCTTCGGACCTCCAGCCGGGAGCAGTACTTC.

This chain uses TRBV6-6 with TRBJ1-3; D is uncertain. V was clipped by 0 bases and J by 0 bases, with 9 bases between them. The CDR3 extends over 16 amino acids. The germline gives CDR1 MNHNY, CDR2 SVGAGI (reference sequence). CDR3 amino acids: CASSYSEDGSGNTIYF. The CDR3 nucleotides read TGTGCCAGCAGTTACTCGGAGGACGGCTCTGGAAACACCATATATTTT.

This clone was observed a single time. The chain is built from TRBV5-6 and TRBJ2-4, with unresolved D. The germline V and J ends were trimmed by 1 base and 3 bases, with 8 bases remaining between them. The CDR3 is 14 amino acids. Per the germline V gene, CDR1 is SGHDT and CDR2 is YYEEEE. The CDR3: CASSLRLVKNIQYF. Here the CDR3 DNA reads TGTGCCAGCAGCTTGCGTCTAGTCAAAAACATTCAGTACTTC.

The gene calls are TRBV2 and TRBJ2-7; D not certain. V gave up 2 bases and J gave up 0 bases, with 5 bases separating them. The CDR3 has 13 residues. Germline values: CDR1 SNHLY, CDR2 FYNNEI. In nucleotides, the CDR3 is TGTGCCAGCAGTGAACGTCCCTCCTACGAGCAGTACTTC. Residues: CASSERPSYEQYF.

About this clone itself: This CDR3 is also generated by other DNA sequences in the sample. V is TRBV30 and J is TRBJ2-7; 8 bases map to TRBD1. Per germline, CDR1 GTSNPN and CDR2 SVGIG (reference sequence). J gave up 2 bases and V 5 bases, and 2 bases lay outside the gene matches. This CDR3 is 12 amino acids long. In DNA, the CDR3 is TGTGCCTGGCGGGACAGGACCTACGAGCAGTACTTC. It encodes CAWRDRTYEQYF.

The chain joins TRBV28 to TRBJ2-1; TRBD2 might be the D (5 bases). The length of the CDR3 is 16 residues. Germline CDR1 and CDR2: MDHEN and SYDVKM. V lost 3 bases to trimming and J lost 0 bases, with 12 bases between them. The CDR3 protein is CASSLGGYRSYNEQFF. The CDR3 region has the DNA TGTGCCAGCAGTTTGGGCGGGTATCGCTCCTACAATGAGCAGTTCTTC.

The chain is built from TRBV6-4 and TRBJ1-2; 9 bases line up with TRBD1. V dropped 3 bases and J dropped 7; count of bases not matched to a gene: 9. CDR3 length: 15 amino acids. From germline, CDR1 is MRHNA and CDR2 SNTAGT. CDR3 in amino acids: CASSEETGGRGGYTF. CDR3 DNA sequence: TGTGCCAGCAGTGAGGAGACAGGGGGAAGAGGTGGCTACACCTTC.

The chain recombines TRBV18 with TRBJ1-1; tentative D call: TRBD1 (6 bases). Trimming took 3 bases from V and 4 from J, leaving 15 bases between them. The germline gives CDR1 KGHSH, CDR2 LQKENI. The CDR3 runs 15 residues. The CDR3, as DNA: TGTGCCAGCTCACCGGGTAGGGGGGCGGGCACTGAAGCTTTCTTT. It encodes CASSPGRGAGTEAFF. The entire variable domain, with the rest obtained from reference TRBV18 and TRBJ1-1, is as follows: NAGVMQNPRHLVRRRGQEARLRCSPMKGHSHVYWYRQLPEEGLKFMVYLQKENIIDESGMPKERFSAEFPKEGPSILRIQQVVRGDSAAYFCASSPGRGAGTEAFFGQGTRLTVV.

The rearrangement joins TRBV9 to TRBJ1-2, with 11 bases matching TRBD1. V shed 4 bases and J 7 bases; nucleotides not matched to a gene: 3. Looked up from germline, CDR1 is SGDLS and CDR2 is YYNGEE. This CDR3 contains 13 residues. The CDR3 nucleotides read TGTGCCAGCAGCCTCGGACAGGGGGCTGGCTACACCTTC. This sequence encodes CASSLGQGAGYTF.

This clone was seen a handful of times. The chain carries TRBV20-1 and TRBJ1-2; a possible D gene is TRBD1 (6 bases). The CDR3 extends over 10 amino acids. Per germline, CDR1 DFQATT and CDR2 SNEGSKA (reference sequence). The ends were cut back, 7 bases at V and 7 bases at J, with 10 bases in the middle. CDR3 sequence: CSGQGIGYTF. CDR3 DNA: TGCAGTGGTCAGGGGATTGGCTACACCTTC.

V and J are TRBV30 and TRBJ2-1, with no clear D. V was trimmed by 3 bases and J by 0 bases, leaving 15 bases between them. This CDR3 has 16 residues. CDR1 and CDR2 from the germline V gene are GTSNPN and SVGIG (reference sequence). The DNA of the CDR3 is TGTGCCTGGAGAGGATTCCTCCCCGACTCCTACAATGAGCAGTTCTTC. The encoded protein is CAWRGFLPDSYNEQFF. The whole variable domain, remainder taken from reference TRBV30 and TRBJ2-1, is SQTIHQWPATLVQPVGSPLSLECTVEGTSNPNLYWYRQAAGRGLQLLFYSVGIGQISSEVPQNLSASRPQDRQFILSSKKLLLSDSGFYLCAWRGFLPDSYNEQFFGPGTRLTVL.

The chain couples TRBV5-1 to TRBJ1-2, with D tentatively TRBD1 (5 bases). Germline V lookup: CDR1 SGHRS, CDR2 YFSETQ. V was trimmed by 4 bases and J by 0 bases, leaving 13 bases between them. The CDR3 is 15 amino acids. CDR3 protein: CASSPGAQANYGYTF. CDR3 in DNA: TGCGCCAGCAGCCCTGGTGCACAGGCTAACTATGGCTACACCTTC.

The gene calls are TRBV4-3 and TRBJ2-3, with no clear D. From germline, CDR1 is LGHNA and CDR2 YSLEER. The germline V and J ends were trimmed by 0 bases and 2 bases, with 12 bases remaining between them. CDR3 length equals 16 residues. The CDR3 sequence: CASSQESSVSTDTQYF. In nucleotides, the CDR3 is TGCGCCAGCAGCCAAGAGTCTTCAGTCTCCACAGATACGCAGTATTTT.

Details on this clone: Germline is not matched at one junction end, which may reflect a read error. The genes are TRBV5-5 and TRBJ1-1; a possible D gene is TRBD1 (5 bases). CDR3 length: 14 amino acids. Germline-derived CDR1 and CDR2 are SGHKS and YYEKEE (reference sequence). The CDR3 protein is CVSSSTGDSTEAFF. The CDR3 DNA follows: TGTGTCAGCAGCTCGACGGGGGATAGTACTGAAGCTTTCTTT.